A selection of T cell receptor beta chains follows, all from one sample in a study of beta chain features in type 1 diabetes. Using immunoSEQ multiplex PCR, the repertoire was profiled, and TCRdb retains in-frame clones only, with some absent. The top ten hold over 0.45% of the sample, which has more than 300,000 clones, over 8.5% seen once. Input material: central memory CD4+ T cells from blood. The origin of the receptors is a man aged 25-45 years with type 1 diabetes. Each CDR3 is given with its conserved first and last residue.

j_gene: TRBJ1-3; v_gene: TRBV9; len: 15; CDR3aa: CASSVDTLSGNTIYF
j_gene: TRBJ2-5; v_gene: TRBV4-1; len: 14; CDR3aa: CASSQGLAKETQYF
j_gene: TRBJ2-5; v_gene: TRBV5-1; len: 16; CDR3aa: CASSLALAGLGETQYF
j_gene: TRBJ2-7; v_gene: TRBV25-1; len: 17; CDR3aa: CASSDSSGRGNPYEQYF
j_gene: TRBJ1-2; v_gene: TRBV20-1; len: 11; CDR3aa: CSAREDYGYTF
j_gene: TRBJ1-2; v_gene: TRBV6-1; len: 14; CDR3aa: CASSPSGTDYGYTF
j_gene: TRBJ2-1; v_gene: TRBV7-2; len: 14; CDR3aa: CASSLALKYNEQFF
j_gene: TRBJ2-7; v_gene: TRBV28; len: 14; CDR3aa: CASSLPRTGTEQYF
j_gene: TRBJ2-1; v_gene: TRBV5-1; len: 15; CDR3aa: CASSSTGSSYNEQFF
j_gene: TRBJ2-2; v_gene: TRBV7-2; len: 15; CDR3aa: CASSQGGGSGGELFF
j_gene: TRBJ2-5; v_gene: TRBV11-2; len: 15; CDR3aa: CASSLLNSLGETQYF
j_gene: TRBJ2-2; v_gene: TRBV4-2; len: 13; CDR3aa: CASSSLAVGELFF
j_gene: TRBJ2-7; v_gene: TRBV28; len: 14; CDR3aa: CASSTPTGGAPLHF
j_gene: TRBJ2-1; v_gene: TRBV10-3; len: 15; CDR3aa: CAITPGAGFYNEQFF
j_gene: TRBJ1-5; v_gene: TRBV7-2; len: 14; CDR3aa: CASSAGYSNQPQHF
j_gene: TRBJ1-2; v_gene: TRBV7-9; len: 12; CDR3aa: CASSLRDLSYTF
j_gene: TRBJ1-1; v_gene: TRBV18; len: 13; CDR3aa: CASLQGFNTEAFF
j_gene: TRBJ2-3; v_gene: TRBV18; len: 16; CDR3aa: CASSPRQGKSTDTQYF
j_gene: TRBJ2-7; v_gene: TRBV2; len: 16; CDR3aa: CASSSTGTGGPYEQYF
j_gene: TRBJ2-3; v_gene: TRBV28; len: 12; CDR3aa: CASSFAGGGQYF
j_gene: TRBJ2-2; v_gene: TRBV4-2; len: 15; CDR3aa: CASSQVSGYTGELFF
j_gene: TRBJ2-3; v_gene: TRBV27; len: 18; CDR3aa: CASSLQSPSGTVSYTQYF
j_gene: TRBJ2-7; v_gene: TRBV7-9; len: 14; CDR3aa: CASSPTRKIYEQYF
j_gene: TRBJ1-1; v_gene: TRBV19; len: 16; CDR3aa: CASSRKDSPRNTEAFF
j_gene: TRBJ1-1; v_gene: TRBV25-1; len: 14; CDR3aa: CASSEFDRGTEAFF
j_gene: TRBJ2-7; v_gene: TRBV5-5; len: 15; CDR3aa: CASSLDTGGYYEQYF
j_gene: TRBJ1-2; v_gene: TRBV6-6; len: 13; CDR3aa: CAISESWNYGYTF
j_gene: TRBJ2-5; v_gene: TRBV13; len: 14; CDR3aa: CASGTSGAQETQYF
j_gene: TRBJ1-5; v_gene: TRBV7-9; len: 17; CDR3aa: CASSLAGGTGGIQPQHF
j_gene: TRBJ2-1; v_gene: TRBV7-8; len: 18; CDR3aa: CASSYPGTSGATYNEQFF
j_gene: TRBJ2-5; v_gene: TRBV29-1; len: 12; CDR3aa: CSALPPEETQYF
j_gene: TRBJ2-7; v_gene: TRBV6-5; len: 15; CDR3aa: CASSFPTGNAYEQYF
j_gene: TRBJ2-7; v_gene: TRBV5-1; len: 17; CDR3aa: CASSTTSGRAGSYEQYF
j_gene: TRBJ2-7; v_gene: TRBV7-3; len: 15; CDR3aa: CASTRGTGSAYEQYF
j_gene: TRBJ2-7; v_gene: TRBV6-6; len: 12; CDR3aa: CASSYDMYEQYF
j_gene: TRBJ2-7; v_gene: TRBV27; len: 14; CDR3aa: CASSRQGALYEQYF
j_gene: TRBJ2-1; v_gene: TRBV9; len: 18; CDR3aa: CASSVSTRTGGGYNEQFF
j_gene: TRBJ1-6; v_gene: TRBV6-1; len: 15; CDR3aa: CASSASLRDNSPLHF
j_gene: TRBJ1-4; v_gene: TRBV30; len: 16; CDR3aa: CAWSVNGAGGREKLFF
j_gene: TRBJ1-5; v_gene: TRBV7-9; len: 15; CDR3aa: CASSSTASGNQPQHF
j_gene: TRBJ1-2; v_gene: TRBV9; len: 14; CDR3aa: CASSRPGSFYGYTF
j_gene: TRBJ1-3; v_gene: TRBV28; len: 14; CDR3aa: CASRPGFSGNTIYF
j_gene: TRBJ1-3; v_gene: TRBV7-8; len: 16; CDR3aa: CASSFGQGATGNTIYF
j_gene: TRBJ2-2; v_gene: TRBV7-9; len: 16; CDR3aa: CALSSPTTANTGELFF
j_gene: TRBJ1-5; v_gene: TRBV28; len: 15; CDR3aa: CASSPGQSRNQPQHF
j_gene: TRBJ2-5; v_gene: TRBV13; len: 11; CDR3aa: CASSLRASQYF
j_gene: TRBJ1-4; v_gene: TRBV18; len: 14; CDR3aa: CASSTRDGIEKLFF
j_gene: TRBJ1-3; v_gene: TRBV21-1; len: 18; CDR3aa: CASSKGARTASSGNTIYF
j_gene: TRBJ1-1; v_gene: TRBV7-2; len: 12; CDR3aa: CASSLVSTEAFF